A single sample is the source of the 7 T cell receptor beta chains below, sequenced in a study of post-analysis software for immune sequencing data. Study-level findings and limits: Controls had lower frequencies than patients of roughly five TRBV segments, which included TRBV5-6, TRBV5-1 and TRBV20-1.

Unique molecular identifiers were built into the TCR beta cDNA libraries. TCRdb re-called the PCR reads with MiXCR, one entry per CDR3 protein. Among 750,000 to 950,000 distinct CDR3 sequences, about 50% were seen once, and the ten largest hold over 4%. Their cognate antigens are unknown. What was sequenced was blood. Source of these receptors: a girl between 10 and 17 years old with multiple sclerosis.

The chain couples TRBV7-8 to TRBJ2-1; D is possibly TRBD1 (6 bases). V was shortened by 2 bases and J by 4 bases, with 9 bases between the two germline ends. The CDR3 extends over 14 amino acids. Germline V gives CDR1 SGHVS, CDR2 FQNEAQ. Here the CDR3 DNA reads TGTGCCAGCAGCTTACACAGGGTTTACAATGAGCAGTTCTTC. The encoded protein is CASSLHRVYNEQFF.

The V call is TRBV14, the J call TRBJ2-7, with 9 bases fitting TRBD1. Per germline, CDR1 SGHDN and CDR2 FVKESK. The trim removed 4 bases at V and 3 bases at J, leaving 16 bases unmatched. The CDR3 length is 18 residues. The DNA of the CDR3 is TGTGCCAGCAGCCTCCCAACGCGGGCGGGACAGGGTTACTACGAGCAGTACTTC. Translated, it gives CASSLPTRAGQGYYEQYF.

The chain links TRBV20-1 to TRBJ2-5; D not resolved. Germline V gene sequence: CDR1 DFQATT, CDR2 SNEGSKA (reference sequence). This CDR3 contains 13 residues. The ends were cut back, 5 bases at V and 2 bases at J, with 12 bases in the middle. This chain's CDR3 is CSASDRTQETQYF. The CDR3 nucleotides are TGCAGTGCTTCTGACCGAACTCAAGAGACCCAGTACTTC.

The J gene is TRBJ2-1, the V gene TRBV5-5; D unclear. The V and J ends lost 7 bases and 0 bases respectively, with 11 bases between them. CDR1 is SGHKS and CDR2 is YYEKEE in the germline V gene (reference sequence). The CDR3 is made up of 14 amino acids. As DNA, the CDR3 is TGTGCCAGCCTCGGCGCGGACTCCTACAATGAGCAGTTCTTC. Translating gives CASLGADSYNEQFF. The whole variable domain, remainder taken from reference TRBV5-5 and TRBJ2-1, is DAGVTQSPTHLIKTRGQQVTLRCSPISGHKSVSWYQQVLGQGPQFIFQYYEKEERGRGNFPDRFSARQFPNYSSELNVNALLLGDSALYLCASLGADSYNEQFFGPGTRLTVL.

Only a few counts were recorded for this clonotype. This chain connects TRBV12-3 or TRBV12-4 to TRBJ2-1; a possible D gene is TRBD1 (5 bases). V was cut by 2 bases and J by 5 bases, with 7 bases left in between. This CDR3 region has 13 residues. In DNA form, the CDR3 reads TGTGCCAGCAGTTTAAAGGGGAACAATGAGCAGTTCTTC. This sequence encodes CASSLKGNNEQFF.

This chain connects TRBV4-2 to TRBJ2-5, with 7 nucleotides matching TRBD2. The CDR3 contains 15 residues. V was clipped by 0 bases and J by 11 bases; unmatched bases: 12. Germline V CDR1 and CDR2: LGHNA, YNFKEQ. The CDR3 DNA reads TGTGCCAGCAGCCAAGAGAGACGGGAGGCCTACGGGCAGTACTTC. Protein product: CASSQERREAYGQYF.

This sequence joins TRBV5-6 and TRBJ2-1; perhaps TRBD2 as D (6 bases). Trimming cost V 0 bases and J 3 bases, with 10 bases left between them. The CDR3 sequence is 15 residues long. The germline V gene encodes CDR1 SGHDT and CDR2 YYEEEE. The CDR3 region is CASSLGGNRYNEQFF. CDR3 DNA sequence: TGTGCCAGCAGCTTGGGCGGGAACCGCTACAATGAGCAGTTCTTC.